These T cell receptor beta chains were read from a single sample in a study of shared clonotypes between healthy human individuals. The protocol was immunoSEQ multiplex PCR, while the TCRdb copy is restricted to in-frame clones and leaves out a portion. The sample shows hundreds of thousands of clones, around nine tenths of them seen only once. The sequencing input was memory CD8+ T cells sorted from blood. Source of these receptors: a young man in good health. CDR3s include the opening cysteine and the closing phenylalanine or tryptophan. Fields, in order: clone size, J gene, D gene, CDR3 length, V gene, CDR3 protein, CDR3 DNA. D genes are given only for firm matches. Clone size is shown for a subset of rows, as once, few, many or a class of expanded clone.

NA,TRBJ2-7,TRBD2,15,TRBV10-2,CASSPGTSGSYEQYF,TGCGCCAGCAGTCCCGGGACTAGCGGCTCCTACGAGCAGTACTTC
few,TRBJ1-4,NA,15,TRBV5-5,CASSLSRGLGEKLFF,TGTGCCAGCAGCTTGTCGAGAGGGCTCGGTGAAAAACTGTTTTTT
NA,TRBJ1-1,NA,18,TRBV7-9,CASSLASRVGGLSTEAFF,TGTGCCAGCAGCTTAGCGTCTCGGGTGGGCGGATTGAGCACTGAAGCTTTCTTT
NA,TRBJ2-7,NA,13,TRBV7-6,CASRDYRTYEQYF,TGTGCCAGCAGAGACTACAGGACTTACGAGCAGTACTTC
NA,TRBJ2-2,NA,16,TRBV19,CASKVVRQANTGELFF,TGTGCCAGTAAAGTAGTGAGACAGGCGAACACCGGGGAGCTGTTTTTT
NA,TRBJ2-7,NA,14,TRBV19,CASSLSLQNYEQYF,TGTGCCAGTAGTCTCTCACTCCAAAACTACGAGCAGTACTTC
NA,TRBJ2-1,NA,12,TRBV11-2,CASSLDRGEQFF,TGTGCCAGCAGCTTAGACAGGGGAGAGCAGTTCTTC
few,TRBJ2-1,TRBD1,15,TRBV7-2,CASSVTGDSYNEQFF,TGTGCCAGCAGCGTGACAGGGGACTCCTACAATGAGCAGTTCTTC
NA,TRBJ2-4,TRBD1,13,TRBV4-3,CASSQGQGNIQYF,TGCGCCAGCAGCCAAGGACAGGGGAACATTCAGTACTTC
NA,TRBJ1-5,TRBD1,15,TRBV19,CASFGQGYSNQPQHF,TGTGCCAGTTTCGGACAGGGATATAGCAATCAGCCCCAGCATTTT
NA,TRBJ2-2,NA,16,TRBV25-1,CASSPSTGPGTGELFF,TGTGCCAGCAGTCCATCTACAGGCCCAGGGACCGGGGAGCTGTTTTTT
NA,TRBJ2-1,NA,15,TRBV27,CASSLLGTGYNEQFF,TGTGCCAGCAGTTTATTAGGTACAGGCTACAATGAGCAGTTCTTC
NA,TRBJ2-6,NA,16,TRBV7-2,CASSPRRQSRANVLTF,TGTGCCAGCAGCCCGAGACGACAAAGTCGGGCCAACGTCCTGACTTTC
NA,TRBJ2-2,TRBD2,14,TRBV30,CAWSWGGNTGELFF,TGTGCCTGGAGTTGGGGGGGAAACACCGGGGAGCTGTTTTTT
NA,TRBJ2-1,TRBD2,17,TRBV27,CASSLAAGDRRYNEQFF,TGTGCCAGCAGCCTCGCTGCGGGGGACCGTAGGTACAATGAGCAGTTCTTC
NA,TRBJ1-2,NA,17,TRBV4-3,CASSPGQFSQGSYGYTF,TGCGCCAGCAGCCCCGGACAGTTCTCTCAGGGATCCTATGGCTACACCTTC
NA,TRBJ2-7,NA,15,TRBV4-1,CASSHDRRPLYEQYF,TGCGCCAGCAGCCATGACAGGCGGCCCCTCTACGAGCAGTACTTC
NA,TRBJ2-1,TRBD2,15,TRBV27,CASSGGGLSRNEQFF,TGTGCCAGCAGTGGGGGGGGATTGTCGCGCAATGAGCAGTTCTTC
NA,TRBJ2-7,NA,13,TRBV18,CASSPDSSYEQYF,TGTGCCAGCTCACCGGACAGCTCCTACGAGCAGTACTTC
NA,TRBJ2-7,NA,13,TRBV5-1,CASSEWADYEQYF,TGCGCCAGCAGCGAATGGGCCGATTACGAGCAGTACTTC
many,TRBJ1-2,NA,13,TRBV7-9,CASSANQGDGYTF,TGTGCCAGCAGCGCCAACCAAGGCGATGGCTACACCTTC
few,TRBJ1-1,NA,13,TRBV7-9,CASSSSVSTEAFF,TGTGCCAGCAGCTCCTCGGTGAGCACTGAAGCTTTCTTT
NA,TRBJ2-3,NA,13,TRBV4-3,CASSQGVPDTQYF,TGCGCCAGCAGCCAAGGGGTCCCAGATACGCAGTATTTT
once,TRBJ2-1,NA,14,TRBV15,CATSKVSSYNEQFF,TGTGCCACCAGCAAGGTTAGCTCCTACAATGAGCAGTTCTTC
NA,TRBJ2-7,NA,13,TRBV5-8,CASSQNPSYEQYF,TGTGCCAGCAGCCAAAATCCCTCCTACGAGCAGTACTTC
NA,TRBJ1-6,NA,18,TRBV4-1,CASSQDGTGLGWNSPLHF,TGCGCCAGCAGCCAAGATGGCACGGGGTTGGGTTGGAATTCACCCCTCCACTTT
NA,TRBJ2-7,NA,14,TRBV21-1,CASSKGLVRGEQYF,TGTGCCAGCAGCAAAGGTCTGGTACGTGGCGAGCAGTACTTC
once,TRBJ1-2,NA,13,TRBV7-9,CASSPGSAEGYTF,TGTGCCAGCAGCCCGGGCTCGGCAGAGGGCTACACCTTC
NA,TRBJ1-6,NA,16,TRBV28,CASSLRFLANNSPLHF,TGTGCCAGCAGTTTACGATTCCTTGCCAATAATTCACCCCTCCACTTT
NA,TRBJ2-1,TRBD2,19,TRBV10-3,CAISEPGLAGAESYNEQFF,TGTGCCATCAGCGAACCGGGACTAGCGGGAGCGGAGTCCTACAATGAGCAGTTCTTC
NA,TRBJ2-6,NA,13,TRBV10-1,CASTSGTANVLTF,TGCGCCAGCACCTCCGGGACAGCCAACGTCCTGACTTTC
NA,TRBJ1-2,NA,13,TRBV29-1,CSVELPGYYGYTF,TGCAGCGTTGAACTGCCAGGGTACTATGGCTACACCTTC
NA,TRBJ1-1,NA,14,TRBV27,CASSLYPQNTEAFF,TGTGCCAGCAGCCTTTATCCTCAGAACACTGAAGCTTTCTTT
once,TRBJ2-5,NA,13,TRBV6-5,CASSYSIFETQYF,TGTGCCAGCAGTTACTCGATCTTTGAGACCCAGTACTTC
NA,TRBJ1-2,NA,16,TRBV27,CASSLLVGIGHYGYTF,TGTGCCAGCAGTTTATTGGTAGGGATAGGACACTATGGCTACACCTTC
NA,TRBJ1-5,NA,15,TRBV6-1,CASSEEQGSYQPQHF,TGTGCCAGCAGTGAAGAACAGGGCAGCTATCAGCCCCAGCATTTT
NA,TRBJ2-7,NA,12,TRBV28,CASSFAGYEQYF,TGTGCCAGCAGTTTTGCCGGGTACGAGCAGTACTTC
NA,TRBJ2-7,NA,13,TRBV11-2,CASSFRGLYEQYF,TGTGCCAGCAGCTTCCGGGGGCTCTACGAGCAGTACTTC
NA,TRBJ2-7,NA,14,TRBV6-6,CASSLTGAPTEQYF,TGTGCCAGCAGCCTAACAGGAGCCCCGACCGAGCAGTACTTC
NA,TRBJ2-3,TRBD2,16,TRBV9,CASSRGGTGGTDTQYF,TGTGCCAGCAGCCGCGGGGGGACTGGAGGCACAGATACGCAGTATTTT
NA,TRBJ1-5,NA,15,TRBV6-6,CASSYEPGANQPQHF,TGTGCCAGCAGTTACGAGCCAGGCGCTAATCAGCCCCAGCATTTT
NA,TRBJ2-6,NA,17,TRBV19,CASSMEGRRGWANVLTF,TGTGCCAGTAGTATGGAGGGGAGAAGAGGCTGGGCCAACGTCCTGACTTTC
NA,TRBJ2-6,NA,17,TRBV6-1,CASSEGGPFSGANVLTF,TGTGCCAGCAGTGAAGGGGGGCCCTTCTCTGGGGCCAACGTCCTGACTTTC
NA,TRBJ1-1,NA,12,TRBV27,CAIRTGGAEAFF,TGTGCCATCAGGACCGGGGGTGCTGAAGCTTTCTTT
NA,TRBJ1-2,TRBD1,13,TRBV6-5,CASTQGGVDGYTF,TGTGCCAGCACCCAGGGGGGTGTAGATGGCTACACCTTC
NA,TRBJ2-1,NA,19,TRBV10-2,CASSESVGGTASSYNEQFF,TGCGCCAGCAGTGAGTCGGTGGGAGGGACAGCCTCCTCCTACAATGAGCAGTTCTTC
NA,TRBJ2-3,TRBD2,18,TRBV27,CASSLLGLAGGGTDTQYF,TGTGCCAGCAGTTTATTAGGACTAGCGGGTGGCGGCACAGATACGCAGTATTTT
NA,TRBJ1-2,NA,18,TRBV14,CASSQDRWTDAYSYGYTF,TGTGCCAGCAGCCAAGATCGCTGGACGGATGCCTATTCCTATGGCTACACCTTC
NA,TRBJ1-6,TRBD1,15,TRBV13,CASSSDPGGESPLHF,TGTGCCAGCAGCTCCGATCCAGGGGGGGAGTCACCCCTCCACTTT
NA,TRBJ2-7,NA,16,TRBV9,CASSVAGQGAAYEQYF,TGTGCCAGCAGCGTAGCAGGCCAGGGTGCGGCCTACGAGCAGTACTTC
NA,TRBJ2-7,NA,15,TRBV5-6,CASSPGWGGIYEQYF,TGTGCCAGCAGCCCGGGGTGGGGAGGAATCTACGAGCAGTACTTC
many,TRBJ2-7,NA,14,TRBV5-6,CASSPRLVDYEQYF,TGTGCCAGCAGCCCTCGACTAGTTGACTACGAGCAGTACTTC
NA,TRBJ2-7,TRBD2,14,TRBV6-1,CASSSGGAYYEQYF,TGTGCCAGCAGTAGCGGGGGGGCCTATTACGAGCAGTACTTC
once,TRBJ2-1,TRBD2,14,TRBV29-1,CSSARGLQNNEQFF,TGCAGCTCCGCCCGGGGACTACAAAACAATGAGCAGTTCTTC